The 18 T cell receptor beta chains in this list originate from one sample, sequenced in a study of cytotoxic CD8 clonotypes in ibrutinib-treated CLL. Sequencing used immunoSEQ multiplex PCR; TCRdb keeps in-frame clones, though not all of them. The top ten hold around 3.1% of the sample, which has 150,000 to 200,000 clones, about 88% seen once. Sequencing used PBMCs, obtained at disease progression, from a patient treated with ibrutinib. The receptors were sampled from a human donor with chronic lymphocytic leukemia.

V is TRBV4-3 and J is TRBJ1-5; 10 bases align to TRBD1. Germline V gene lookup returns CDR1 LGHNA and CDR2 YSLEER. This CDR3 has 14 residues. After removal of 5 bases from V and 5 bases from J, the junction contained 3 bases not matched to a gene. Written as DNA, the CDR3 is TGCGCCAGCAGCATAGACAGGGGGCATCAGCCCCAGCATTTT. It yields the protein CASSIDRGHQPQHF.

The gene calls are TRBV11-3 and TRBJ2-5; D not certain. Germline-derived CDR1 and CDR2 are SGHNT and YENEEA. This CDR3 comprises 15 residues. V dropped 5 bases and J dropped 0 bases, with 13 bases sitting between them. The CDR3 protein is CASSLRSEYQETQYF. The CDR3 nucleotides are TGTGCCAGCAGCCTACGTTCCGAGTACCAAGAGACCCAGTACTTC.

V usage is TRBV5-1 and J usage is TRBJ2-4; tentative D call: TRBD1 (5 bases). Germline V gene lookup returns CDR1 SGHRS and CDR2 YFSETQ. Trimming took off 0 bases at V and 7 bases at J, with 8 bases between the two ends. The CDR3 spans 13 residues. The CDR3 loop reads CASSLGAGNIQYF. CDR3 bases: TGCGCCAGCAGCTTGGGAGCAGGGAACATTCAGTACTTC.

For the CDR3, the DNA is TGTGCCAGCGGGACAGGGGGAGAGACCCAGTACTTC. Protein product: CASGTGGETQYF. The chain joins TRBV7-3 to TRBJ2-5; 11 bases agree with TRBD1. CDR3 length equals 12 residues. Germline V gene lookup returns CDR1 SGHTA and CDR2 FQGTGA. J lost 4 bases, V lost 8 bases, and 0 bases had no gene match.

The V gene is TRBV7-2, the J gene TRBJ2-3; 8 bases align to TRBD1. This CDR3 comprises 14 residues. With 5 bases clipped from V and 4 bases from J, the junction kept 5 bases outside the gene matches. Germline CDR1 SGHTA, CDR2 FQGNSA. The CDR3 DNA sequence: TGTGCCAGCAGCGTACAACAGGGGGCAGATACGCAGTATTTT. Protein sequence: CASSVQQGADTQYF.

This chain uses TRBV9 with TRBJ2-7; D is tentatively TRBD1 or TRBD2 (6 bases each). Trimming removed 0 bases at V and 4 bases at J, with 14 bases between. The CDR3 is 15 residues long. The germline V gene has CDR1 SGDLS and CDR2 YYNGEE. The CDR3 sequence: CASSVGGAERYEQYF. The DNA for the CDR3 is TGTGCCAGCAGCGTAGGGGGGGCCGAGAGATACGAGCAGTACTTC.

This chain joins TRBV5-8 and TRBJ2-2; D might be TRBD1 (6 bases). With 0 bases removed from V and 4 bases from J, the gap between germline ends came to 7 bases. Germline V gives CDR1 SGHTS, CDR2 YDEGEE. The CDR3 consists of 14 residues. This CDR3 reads CASSLGGPTGELFF. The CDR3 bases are TGTGCCAGCAGCTTGGGGGGGCCCACCGGGGAGCTGTTTTTT.

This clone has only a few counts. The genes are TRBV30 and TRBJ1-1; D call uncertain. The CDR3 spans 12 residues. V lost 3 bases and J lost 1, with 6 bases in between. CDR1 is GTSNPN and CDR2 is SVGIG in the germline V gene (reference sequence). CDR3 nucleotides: TGTGCCTGGAGCGACGGGAACACTGAAGCTTTCTTT. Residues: CAWSDGNTEAFF.

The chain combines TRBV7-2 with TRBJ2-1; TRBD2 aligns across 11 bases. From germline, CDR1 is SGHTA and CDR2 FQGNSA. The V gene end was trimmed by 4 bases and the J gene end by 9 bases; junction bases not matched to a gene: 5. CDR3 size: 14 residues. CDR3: CASSSGLAGLEQFF. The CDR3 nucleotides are TGTGCCAGCAGCTCCGGACTAGCGGGTCTTGAGCAGTTCTTC.

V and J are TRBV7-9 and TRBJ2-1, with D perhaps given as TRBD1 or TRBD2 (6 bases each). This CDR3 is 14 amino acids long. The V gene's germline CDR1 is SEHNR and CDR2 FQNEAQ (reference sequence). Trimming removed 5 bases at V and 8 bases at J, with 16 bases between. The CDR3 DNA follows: TGTGCCAGCAGCCTGGTCCAGGGGAGGCATGAGCAGTTCTTC. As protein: CASSLVQGRHEQFF.

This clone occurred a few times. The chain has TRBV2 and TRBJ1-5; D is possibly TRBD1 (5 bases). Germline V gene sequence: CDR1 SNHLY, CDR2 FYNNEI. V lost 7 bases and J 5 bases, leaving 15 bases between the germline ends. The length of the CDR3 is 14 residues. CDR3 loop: CASTVGQGHQPQHF. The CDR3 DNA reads TGTGCCAGCACGGTAGGGCAGGGCCATCAGCCCCAGCATTTT.

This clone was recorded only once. CDR3 nucleotide sequence: TGTGCCAGCAGCGTAGCAACAGGTGAAGGAAACACCATATATTTT. This gives the protein CASSVATGEGNTIYF. The chain links TRBV9 to TRBJ1-3, with a possible D match to TRBD1 (5 bases). Looked up from germline, CDR1 is SGDLS and CDR2 is YYNGEE. This CDR3 is 15 amino acids long. The V gene lost 0 bases and the J gene lost 4 bases, with 11 bases spanning the gap.

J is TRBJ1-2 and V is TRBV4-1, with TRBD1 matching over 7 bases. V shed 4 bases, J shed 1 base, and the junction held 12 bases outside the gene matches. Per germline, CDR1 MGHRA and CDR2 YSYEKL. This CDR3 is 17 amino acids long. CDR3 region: CASSPSEGTAHNYGYTF. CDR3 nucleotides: TGCGCCAGCAGCCCCTCGGAAGGGACAGCCCATAACTATGGCTACACCTTC.

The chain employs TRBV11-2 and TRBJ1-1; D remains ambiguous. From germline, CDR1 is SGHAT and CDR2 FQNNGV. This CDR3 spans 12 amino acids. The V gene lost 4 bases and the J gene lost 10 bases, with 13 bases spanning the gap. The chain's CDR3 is CASSSTSASAFF. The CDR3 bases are TGTGCCAGCAGCTCTACTTCGGCGTCAGCTTTCTTT.

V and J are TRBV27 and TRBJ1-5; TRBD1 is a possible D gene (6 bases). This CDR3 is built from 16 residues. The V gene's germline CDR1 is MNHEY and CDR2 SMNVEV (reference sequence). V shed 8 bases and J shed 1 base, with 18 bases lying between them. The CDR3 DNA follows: TGTGCCAGCGGGGCTCGAGGGACACCAAGCAATCAGCCCCAGCATTTT. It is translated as CASGARGTPSNQPQHF.

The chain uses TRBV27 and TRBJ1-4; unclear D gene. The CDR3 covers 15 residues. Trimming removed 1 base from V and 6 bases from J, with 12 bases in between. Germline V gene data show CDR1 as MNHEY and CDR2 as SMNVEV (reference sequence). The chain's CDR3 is CASSLFGQQYEKLFF. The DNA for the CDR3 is TGTGCCAGCAGTTTATTTGGGCAGCAATATGAAAAACTGTTTTTT.

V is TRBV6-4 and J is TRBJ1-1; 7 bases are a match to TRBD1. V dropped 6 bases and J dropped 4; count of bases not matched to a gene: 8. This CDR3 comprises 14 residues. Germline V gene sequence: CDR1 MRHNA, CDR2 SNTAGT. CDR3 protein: CASRSTGLGTEAFF. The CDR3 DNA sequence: TGTGCCAGCAGATCGACAGGGTTAGGCACTGAAGCTTTCTTT.

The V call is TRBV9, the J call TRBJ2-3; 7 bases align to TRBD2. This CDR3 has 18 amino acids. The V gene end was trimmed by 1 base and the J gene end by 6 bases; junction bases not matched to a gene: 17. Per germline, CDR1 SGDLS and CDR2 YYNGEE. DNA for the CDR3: TGTGCCAGCAGCGTATCCCCCGGGGTGGCGGGAGTGGCGGATACGCAGTATTTT. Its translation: CASSVSPGVAGVADTQYF.